Presented here are 29 T cell receptor beta chains from one specimen sequenced in a study of CD8 T cells in Susac syndrome. Roughly 0.45 to 1 ug RNA was reverse transcribed with random hexamers. TCRdb reprocessed the immunoSEQ multiplex PCR reads via MiXCR and lists one record per CDR3 protein. The sample shows a few hundred thousand distinct CDR3 sequences, more than 85% of them seen only once. The sample taken for sequencing was CD4+ T cells from PBMCs. The receptors were sampled from a human donor with multiple sclerosis.

V is TRBV15 and J is TRBJ2-7, with D possibly TRBD1 on 7 matching bases. The CDR3 spans 13 residues. Germline-derived CDR1 and CDR2 are LNHNV and YYDKDF (reference sequence). V was trimmed by 2 bases and J by 6 bases, leaving 11 bases between them. In nucleotides, the CDR3 is TGTGCCACCAGCAGACCTCAGGGGGGCGAGCAGTACGTC. This gives the protein CATSRPQGGEQYV.

The chain carries TRBV15 and TRBJ2-5; D unclear. This CDR3 region has 14 residues. Germline CDR1 and CDR2: LNHNV and YYDKDF (reference sequence). V lost 1 base, J lost 7 bases, and 13 bases lay in between. The CDR3 DNA is TGTGCCACCAGCAGAGTCGACGGAATTGGGACCCAGTACTTC. Amino acid sequence: CATSRVDGIGTQYF.

V gene TRBV20-1 combines with J gene TRBJ1-1; possible D gene TRBD1, 5 bases. Germline CDR1 DFQATT, CDR2 SNEGSKA (reference sequence). CDR3 length: 12 residues. V lost 6 bases and J lost 3, with 11 bases in between. Here the CDR3 reads CSAPGDDTEAFF. The CDR3 coding sequence is TGCAGTGCCCCGGGGGACGACACTGAAGCTTTCTTT.

The gene calls are TRBV29-1 and TRBJ2-2, with D possibly being TRBD2 (5 bases). The CDR3 contains 14 residues. V was cut by 3 bases and J by 6 bases, with 14 bases left in between. CDR1 and CDR2 (germline): SQVTM, ANQGSEA. The CDR3 sequence is CSVEPRGIPGELFF. Here the CDR3 DNA reads TGCAGCGTTGAGCCTCGAGGGATCCCCGGGGAGCTGTTTTTT.

The chain links TRBV4-1 to TRBJ2-3; a weak D match, TRBD2 (5 bases). The germline V and J ends were trimmed by 3 bases and 4 bases, with 8 bases remaining between them. From germline, CDR1 is MGHRA and CDR2 YSYEKL. The CDR3 consists of 13 residues. The CDR3: CASSHTAADTQYF. As DNA, the CDR3 is TGCGCCAGCAGCCACACAGCGGCAGATACGCAGTATTTT.

This chain uses TRBV12-3 or TRBV12-4 with TRBJ2-1, with D maybe TRBD1 (5 bases). Trimming pared 6 bases from V and 7 bases from J, leaving 16 bases between. The CDR3 consists of 14 residues. The CDR3: CASSGHLSVNEQFF. The DNA for the CDR3 is TGTGCCAGCAGCGGACACCTCAGTGTTAATGAGCAGTTCTTC.

The rearrangement links TRBV19 to TRBJ2-1; D may be TRBD1 or TRBD2 (7 bases each). Trimming cost V 7 bases and J 6 bases, with 13 bases left between them. Germline CDR1 is LNHDA and CDR2 is SQIVND (reference sequence). The CDR3 loop spans 13 amino acids. CDR3 residues: CASTQGGPNEQFF. The CDR3 DNA is TGTGCCAGTACCCAGGGGGGGCCCAATGAGCAGTTCTTC. The variable domain in full, with the rest retrieved from reference TRBV19 and TRBJ2-1, is DGGITQSPKYLFRKEGQNVTLSCEQNLNHDAMYWYRQDPGQGLRLIYYSQIVNDFQKGDIAEGYSVSREKKESFPLTVTSAQKNPTAFYLCASTQGGPNEQFFGPGTRLTVL.

This clonotype was found once. The chain has TRBV29-1 and TRBJ1-5; 10 bases align to TRBD1. In germline, CDR1 is SQVTM, CDR2 ANQGSEA. The junction had 11 bases not matched to a gene; V was cut back by 5 bases and J by 7 bases. This CDR3 is built from 15 residues. The CDR3, as DNA: TGCAGCGTTTCGGGGGGACAGGGGACTTTCCAGCCCCAGCATTTT. Translated: CSVSGGQGTFQPQHF.

The gene calls are TRBV30 and TRBJ1-5; 7 nucleotides match TRBD1. This CDR3 region has 13 residues. J gave up 0 bases and V 8 bases, and 4 bases lay outside the gene matches. Germline V lookup: CDR1 GTSNPN, CDR2 SVGIG (reference sequence). The CDR3 sequence is CAGQADSNQPQHF. In DNA form, the CDR3 reads TGTGCCGGACAGGCTGATAGCAATCAGCCCCAGCATTTT. Full variable domain (missing parts from reference TRBV30 and TRBJ1-5): SQTIHQWPATLVQPVGSPLSLECTVEGTSNPNLYWYRQAAGRGLQLLFYSVGIGQISSEVPQNLSASRPQDRQFILSSKKLLLSDSGFYLCAGQADSNQPQHFGDGTRLSIL.

V gene TRBV20-1 combines with J gene TRBJ2-7; perhaps TRBD1 as D (5 bases). CDR1 is DFQATT and CDR2 is SNEGSKA in the germline V gene (reference sequence). CDR3 size: 13 residues. V lost 3 bases and J 2 bases, leaving 11 bases between the germline ends. CDR3 sequence (DNA): TGCAGTGCTAGGAGGCAGGGCGCCTACGAGCAGTACGTC. Protein sequence: CSARRQGAYEQYV.

This clonotype has just one count. J is TRBJ2-1 and V is TRBV7-3; either TRBD1 or TRBD2 may fit D (5 bases each). V was trimmed by 5 bases and J by 0 bases, leaving 11 bases between them. The germline V gene encodes CDR1 SGHTA and CDR2 FQGTGA. The CDR3 is 15 residues long. CDR3 coding DNA: TGTGCCAGCAGCACTAGACAGAGCTCCTACAATGAGCAGTTCTTC. It specifies CASSTRQSSYNEQFF.

This clonotype was seen just once. J is TRBJ2-5 and V is TRBV5-4; TRBD2 matches 8 bases. Per germline, CDR1 SGHNT and CDR2 YYREEE (reference sequence). CDR3 length: 15 amino acids. The ends lost 1 base at V and 4 bases at J; junction bases unmatched: 6. The CDR3 sequence is CASSLLTGGRETQYF. The DNA for the CDR3 is TGTGCCAGCAGCTTGCTGACGGGGGGGCGAGAGACCCAGTACTTC.

The CDR3 DNA follows: TGTGCCAGTACGGGACAGGGAGGAACTGAGCAGTTCTTC. Its translation is CASTGQGGTEQFF. The rearrangement links TRBV6-1 to TRBJ2-1, with 9 nucleotides matching TRBD1. V shed 9 bases, J shed 9 bases, and the junction held 9 bases outside the gene matches. The germline V gene encodes CDR1 MNHNS and CDR2 SASEGT. The CDR3 totals 13 residues.

The CDR3 DNA reads as TGTGCCAGTAGTATCCCCGGGCTACAGGAGACCCAGTACTTC. This encodes CASSIPGLQETQYF. The chain is built from TRBV19 and TRBJ2-5; D is uncertain. CDR1 and CDR2 from the germline V gene are LNHDA and SQIVND (reference sequence). The CDR3 consists of 14 residues. Trimming took 3 bases from V and 5 from J, leaving 13 bases between them.

V is TRBV4-2 and J is TRBJ1-4; D gene unclear. Germline V gives CDR1 LGHNA, CDR2 YNFKEQ. CDR3 length: 15 amino acids. Trimming removed 4 bases from V and 7 bases from J, with 16 bases in between. Written as DNA, the CDR3 is TGTGCCAGCAGCCTCACACTCTTGGGTCTTGAAAAACTGTTTTTT. It encodes CASSLTLLGLEKLFF.

This rearrangement joins TRBV16 to TRBJ1-5; 8 positions match TRBD1. Trimming cost V 2 bases and J 4 bases; bases outside gene matches: 4. The CDR3 spans 15 residues. Germline lookup yields CDR1 KGHSY and CDR2 FQNENV. The CDR3 DNA sequence: TGTGCCAGCAGCCAAACCGGGACAGGTAATCAGCCCCAGCATTTT. Translation gives CASSQTGTGNQPQHF.

This clonotype was recorded once. This chain uses TRBV7-9 with TRBJ1-5, with no clear D. Germline CDR1 reads SEHNR; CDR2 reads FQNEAQ (reference sequence). There are 13 residues in the CDR3. V was trimmed by 2 bases and J by 4 bases, leaving 6 bases between them. The CDR3 DNA is TGTGCCAGCAGCTTACTGGAAAATCAGCCCCAGCATTTT. Translating it yields CASSLLENQPQHF.

A single count supports this clonotype. The chain has TRBV5-1 and TRBJ2-1, with TRBD1 matching over 7 bases. V was pared by 0 bases and J by 7 bases, with 4 bases of the junction left unmatched. The germline V gene has CDR1 SGHRS and CDR2 YFSETQ. This CDR3 contains 14 residues. The CDR3 reads CASSLEQGRNEQFF. Written as DNA, the CDR3 is TGCGCCAGCAGCTTGGAACAGGGGCGGAATGAGCAGTTCTTC.

The rearrangement links TRBV29-1 to TRBJ1-3; D remains unclear. This CDR3 spans 13 amino acids. Between the trimmed V and J ends, which lost 7 bases and 0 bases, there was a span of 10 bases. The germline CDR1 and CDR2 sequences are SQVTM and ANQGSEA. CDR3 sequence: CSGLLGSGNTIYF. The DNA of the CDR3 is TGCAGCGGCCTGCTGGGCTCTGGAAACACCATATATTTT.

This clonotype has a single count. CDR3 region: CASSREGPRDEQFF. CDR3 coding DNA: TGTGCCAGCAGCCGAGAGGGGCCTCGGGATGAGCAGTTCTTC. The V call is TRBV13, the J call TRBJ2-1; D could derive from TRBD1 or TRBD2 (5 bases each). This CDR3 has 14 residues. Germline V gene data show CDR1 as PRHDT and CDR2 as FYEKMQ (reference sequence). Trimming shortened V by 5 bases and J by 8 bases, and 16 bases separated the two germline ends. The full variable domain, its missing parts supplied by reference TRBV13 and TRBJ2-1, is AAGVIQSPRHLIKEKRETATLKCYPIPRHDTVYWYQQGPGQDPQFLISFYEKMQSDKGSIPDRFSAQQFSDYHSELNMSSLELGDSALYFCASSREGPRDEQFFGPGTRLTVL.

The rearrangement joins TRBV3-1 to TRBJ1-2; D perhaps matches TRBD1 (6 bases). Trimming took 5 bases from V and 14 from J, leaving 21 bases between them. The germline V gene encodes CDR1 LGHDT and CDR2 YNNKEL (reference sequence). The CDR3 covers 13 residues. The CDR3 protein is CASSASPPGANTF. As DNA, the CDR3 is TGTGCCAGCAGCGCCAGCCCGCCGGGGGCGAATACCTTC.

The chain carries TRBV5-1 and TRBJ1-4; D remains ambiguous. The CDR3 spans 14 residues. Trimming removed 4 bases from V and 8 bases from J, with 15 bases in between. Germline values: CDR1 SGHRS, CDR2 YFSETQ. The CDR3 DNA reads as TGCGCCAGCAGCCTCGGGTATAATGGAGAAAAACTGTTTTTT. Its translation: CASSLGYNGEKLFF.

The chain combines TRBV20-1 with TRBJ1-4; no clear D. CDR1 and CDR2 (germline): DFQATT, SNEGSKA (reference sequence). The CDR3 runs 9 residues. CDR3 DNA sequence: TGCAGCATTCTTGAAAAACTGTTTTTT. Translating it yields CSILEKLFF.

CDR3 amino acids: CAWSKGSQRGTGELFF. CDR3 DNA sequence: TGTGCCTGGAGTAAGGGAAGCCAGCGTGGCACCGGGGAGCTGTTTTTT. The gene calls are TRBV30 and TRBJ2-2; D is uncertain. CDR3 size: 16 residues. Germline values: CDR1 GTSNPN, CDR2 SVGIG (reference sequence). The V end lost 2 bases, the J end lost 4 bases, and 17 bases lay between the germline ends. The full variable domain, with the rest looked up from reference TRBV30 and TRBJ2-2, is SQTIHQWPATLVQPVGSPLSLECTVEGTSNPNLYWYRQAAGRGLQLLFYSVGIGQISSEVPQNLSASRPQDRQFILSSKKLLLSDSGFYLCAWSKGSQRGTGELFFGEGSRLTVL.

Details on this clonotype: The junction and the germline gene differ at one end; a read error may be behind it. The chain uses TRBV7-9 and TRBJ1-2, with D unresolved. The length of the CDR3 is 13 residues. From germline, CDR1 is SEHNR and CDR2 FQNEAQ (reference sequence). Here the CDR3 DNA reads TGTGCCAGCAGCTTAGCGCCTAACGATGGCTACACCTTC. Translated: CASSLAPNDGYTF.

CDR3 DNA: TGTGCCAGCAGCCAAGGCAGGAATGAAAAACTGTTTTTT. Translated, it gives CASSQGRNEKLFF. V usage is TRBV3-1 and J usage is TRBJ1-4; the D is unclear. Trimming left V 1 base short and J 5 bases short, with 5 bases between. Germline V gives CDR1 LGHDT, CDR2 YNNKEL (reference sequence). The CDR3 has 13 amino acids.

The chain joins TRBV5-6 to TRBJ2-5; unclear D gene. CDR1 and CDR2 from the germline V gene are SGHDT and YYEEEE. The CDR3 has 14 residues. Trimming cost V 1 base and J 5 bases, with 12 bases left between them. The CDR3 nucleotides are TGTGCCAGCAGCTTGACCTCAAAAGGGGAGACCCAGTACTTC. The encoded protein is CASSLTSKGETQYF.

The V call is TRBV27, the J call TRBJ2-1; 9 nucleotides align to TRBD2. V lost 0 bases to trimming and J lost 9 bases; unmatched junction nucleotides: 3. Germline CDR1 MNHEY, CDR2 SMNVEV (reference sequence). The CDR3 sequence is 14 residues long. CDR3 sequence reads: CASSLSLAGGEQFF. In DNA, the CDR3 is TGTGCCAGCAGTTTATCACTAGCGGGCGGTGAGCAGTTCTTC.

The chain has TRBV30 and TRBJ1-2, with D uncertain. CDR3 length equals 12 residues. Germline V gene sequence: CDR1 GTSNPN, CDR2 SVGIG (reference sequence). V was cut by 8 bases and J by 1 base, with 11 bases left in between. The CDR3 sequence: CARRGDNYGYTF. In nucleotides, the CDR3 is TGTGCCCGGCGTGGGGATAACTATGGCTACACCTTC. Supplemented by reference TRBV30 and TRBJ1-2, the full variable domain reads SQTIHQWPATLVQPVGSPLSLECTVEGTSNPNLYWYRQAAGRGLQLLFYSVGIGQISSEVPQNLSASRPQDRQFILSSKKLLLSDSGFYLCARRGDNYGYTFGSGTRLTVV.